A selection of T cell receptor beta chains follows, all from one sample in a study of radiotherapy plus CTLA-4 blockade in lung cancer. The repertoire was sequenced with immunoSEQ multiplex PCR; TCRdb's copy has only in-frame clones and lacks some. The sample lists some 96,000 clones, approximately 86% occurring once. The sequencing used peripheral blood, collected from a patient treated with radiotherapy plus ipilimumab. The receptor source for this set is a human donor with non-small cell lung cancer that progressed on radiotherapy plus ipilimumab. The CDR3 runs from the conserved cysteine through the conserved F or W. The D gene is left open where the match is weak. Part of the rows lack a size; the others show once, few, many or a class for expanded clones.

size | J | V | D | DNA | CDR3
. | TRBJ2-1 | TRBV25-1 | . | TGTGCCAGCCGGGCCGCTAATGGCCATGAGCAGTTCTTC | CASRAANGHEQFF
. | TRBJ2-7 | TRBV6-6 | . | TGTGCCAGCGCCCCCGGGGCGGTAAGAGGTAGTACGCAGTACTTC | CASAPGAVRGSTQYF
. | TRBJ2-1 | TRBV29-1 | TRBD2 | TGCAGCGCCAAACAGGCTAGCGGGACCCCGCTATACAATGAGCAGTTCTTC | CSAKQASGTPLYNEQFF
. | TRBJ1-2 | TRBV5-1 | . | TGCGCCAGCAGCCCCCGACCGGGTGGGGGCTATGGCTACACCTTC | CASSPRPGGGYGYTF
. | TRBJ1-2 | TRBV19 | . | TGTGCCAGTAGTGATCCGACCCGGGGACTGGAGCATGGCTACACCTTC | CASSDPTRGLEHGYTF
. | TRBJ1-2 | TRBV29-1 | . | TGCAGCGTTGTCTCGTCTGCGACTTTGGGCTACACCTTC | CSVVSSATLGYTF
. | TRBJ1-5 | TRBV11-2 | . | TGTGCCAGCAGCTTCGGCCCCAATCAGCCCCAGCATTTT | CASSFGPNQPQHF
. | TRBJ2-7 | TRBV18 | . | TGTGCCAGCTCACCAAGGGAGTACGAGCAGTACTTC | CASSPREYEQYF
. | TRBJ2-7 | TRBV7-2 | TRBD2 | TGTGCCAGCAGCACAACTAGCGGGAGCCGCTCCTACGAGCAGTACTTC | CASSTTSGSRSYEQYF
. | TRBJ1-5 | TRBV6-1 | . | TGTGCCAGCAGTCTAGAGGGGTATCAGCCCCAGCATTTT | CASSLEGYQPQHF
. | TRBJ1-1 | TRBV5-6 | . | TGTGCCAGCAGCTCGGGAGTTCTTGAAGCTTTCTTT | CASSSGVLEAFF
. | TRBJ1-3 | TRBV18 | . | TGTGCCAGCTCACCATTAATAGCGGCCTCTGGAAACACCATATATTTT | CASSPLIAASGNTIYF
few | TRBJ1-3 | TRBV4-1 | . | TGCGCCAGCAGCCCCTATGGCGACATTGGTGGAAACACCATATATTTT | CASSPYGDIGGNTIYF
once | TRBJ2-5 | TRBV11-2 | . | TGTGCCAGCAGCTTAGCCTCAGGACTACCATCAGTGACCCAGTACTTC | CASSLASGLPSVTQYF
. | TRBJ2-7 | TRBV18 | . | TGTGCCAGCTCACGTACAGGGTCCCAAAGTTCCTACGAGCAGTACTTC | CASSRTGSQSSYEQYF
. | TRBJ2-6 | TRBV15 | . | TGTGCCACCAGCAGAGGGAGACAAGGGTCTGGGGCCAACGTCCTGACTTTC | CATSRGRQGSGANVLTF
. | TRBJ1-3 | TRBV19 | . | TGTGCCAGTAGTGGTCTGAGGCTCCTTGGAAACACCATATATTTT | CASSGLRLLGNTIYF
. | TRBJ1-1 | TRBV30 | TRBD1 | TGTGCCTGGAGCACGACAGGGTCTGAAGCTTTCTTT | CAWSTTGSEAFF
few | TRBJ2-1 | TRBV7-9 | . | TGTGCCAGCAGCCCCAGGAGAGACTACACTGAAAATGAGCAGTTCTTC | CASSPRRDYTENEQFF
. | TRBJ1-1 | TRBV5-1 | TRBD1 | TGCGCCAGCAGCTTGAAGGGACAGAAGGCTTTCTTT | CASSLKGQKAFF
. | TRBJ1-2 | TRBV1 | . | TGCACCAGCAGCCATCCCAGAGACAGGAAATATGGCTACACCTTC | CTSSHPRDRKYGYTF
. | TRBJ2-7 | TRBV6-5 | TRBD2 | TGTGCCAGCAGAGGGACTAGCGCTCCCTACGAGCAGTACTTC | CASRGTSAPYEQYF
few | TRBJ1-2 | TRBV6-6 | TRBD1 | TGTGCCAGCAGCGGACAGGGGCTTGATGGCTACACCTTC | CASSGQGLDGYTF
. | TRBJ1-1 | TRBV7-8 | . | TGTGCCAGCAGCTTTCATGAGGGGAACACTGAAGCTTTCTTT | CASSFHEGNTEAFF
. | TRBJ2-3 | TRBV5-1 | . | TGCGCCAGCAGCTTGGAAAGGACTAAGACAGATACGCAGTATTTT | CASSLERTKTDTQYF
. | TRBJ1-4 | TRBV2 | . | TGTGCCAGCACCGGGTCTAATGAAAAACTGTTTTTT | CASTGSNEKLFF
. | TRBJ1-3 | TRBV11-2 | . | TGTGCCAGCAGCTTAGGACGGAGCTCTGGAAACACCATATATTTT | CASSLGRSSGNTIYF
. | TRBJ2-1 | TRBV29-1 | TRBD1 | TGCAGCGTTGTGAACAGGGGGCGCGAGAATGAGCAGTTCTTC | CSVVNRGRENEQFF
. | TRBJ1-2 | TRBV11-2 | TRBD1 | TGTGCCAGCAGCTCACAGGGGCTAAACTATGGCTACACCTTC | CASSSQGLNYGYTF
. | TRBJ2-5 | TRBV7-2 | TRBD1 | TGTGCCAGCAGCTTAACGACGGGACAGGGATTAGAGACCCAGTACTTC | CASSLTTGQGLETQYF
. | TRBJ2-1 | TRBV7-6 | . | TGTGCCAGCACCGGACTCAGCACCGGGGGTATATACAATGAGCAGTTCTTC | CASTGLSTGGIYNEQFF
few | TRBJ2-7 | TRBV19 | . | TGTGCCAGTGTATCCGAGCAGTACTTC | CASVSEQYF
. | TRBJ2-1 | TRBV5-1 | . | TGCGCCAGCAGCTTGGCCGGCGGGATCACATACAATGAGCAGTTCTTC | CASSLAGGITYNEQFF
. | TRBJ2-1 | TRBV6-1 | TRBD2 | TGTGCCAGCGTAGTGGGTAGCGGGATGATTGAGCAGTTCTTC | CASVVGSGMIEQFF
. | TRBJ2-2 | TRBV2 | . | TGTGCCAGCAGTGAAGAGGGGACCGGGGAGCTGTTTTTT | CASSEEGTGELFF
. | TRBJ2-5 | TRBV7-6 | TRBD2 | TGTGCCAGCAGCTCCTATGGGACTAGCGGGAGTTTGGAGACCCAGTACTTC | CASSSYGTSGSLETQYF
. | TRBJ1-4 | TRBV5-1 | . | TGCGCCAGCACCCCGGGGGCGGCAACTAATGAAAAACTGTTTTTT | CASTPGAATNEKLFF